These 28 T cell receptor beta chains came from one sample sequenced in a study of T-cell memory formation after mild COVID-19. In TCRdb, the 5' RACE reads were re-called with MiXCR into one record per CDR3 protein. The repertoire holds tens of thousands of distinct CDR3 sequences, with more than 8% as singletons. Sequenced sample: PBMCs or a T cell subset sorted from them (not recorded which). The receptors here all came from a man younger than 30 who had mild COVID-19 (a few samples of this study predate the infection). Cell type and time point are not known.

This clonotype has more than one count but fewer than ten. The V gene is TRBV5-1, the J gene TRBJ1-1; 7 bases map to TRBD1. CDR3 length equals 15 residues. J was trimmed by 1 base and V by 5 bases; bases with no gene match: 8. Germline CDR1 and CDR2: SGHRS and YFSETQ. CDR3 sequence: CASSLPGTENTEAFF. In DNA, the CDR3 is TGCGCCAGCAGTCTCCCCGGGACAGAGAACACTGAAGCTTTCTTT. The whole variable domain, remainder taken from reference TRBV5-1 and TRBJ1-1, is KAGVTQTPRYLIKTRGQQVTLSCSPISGHRSVSWYQQTPGQGLQFLFEYFSETQRNKGNFPGRFSGRQFSNSRSEMNVSTLELGDSALYLCASSLPGTENTEAFFGQGTRLTVV.

V gene TRBV7-2 combines with J gene TRBJ1-2; D uncertain. Germline-derived CDR1 and CDR2 are SGHTA and FQGNSA. The CDR3 is made up of 13 amino acids. Trimming cost V 5 bases and J 1 base, with 8 bases left between them. The CDR3 protein is CASSPDINYGYTF. The CDR3 coding sequence is TGTGCCAGCAGCCCAGATATTAACTATGGCTACACCTTC.

The gene calls are TRBV5-1 and TRBJ2-7; 7 bases match TRBD1. After removal of 0 bases from V and 2 bases from J, the junction contained 5 bases not matched to a gene. Germline V gives CDR1 SGHRS, CDR2 YFSETQ. This CDR3 contains 15 residues. Here the CDR3 DNA reads TGCGCCAGCAGCTTGGCAGGGGGTGTCCCCTACGAGCAGTACGTC. This encodes CASSLAGGVPYEQYV.

The J gene is TRBJ2-3, the V gene TRBV12-3 or TRBV12-4; D is perhaps TRBD1 or TRBD2 (6 bases each). V lost 0 bases and J 5 bases, leaving 15 bases between the germline ends. This CDR3 is built from 16 residues. The CDR3 nucleotides are TGTGCCAGCAGTTTAGCCCTGGGGGGCCGAGGAGATACGCAGTATTTT. Protein: CASSLALGGRGDTQYF.

V usage is TRBV12-3 or TRBV12-4 and J usage is TRBJ1-5, with D possibly being TRBD1 (6 bases). Deletions cut 3 bases from V and 4 bases from J, with 25 bases between. The CDR3 loop spans 19 amino acids. CDR3 loop: CASSFFGRGLNKGNQPQHF. The CDR3 DNA is TGTGCCAGCAGTTTCTTCGGGAGGGGGTTAAATAAAGGTAATCAGCCCCAGCATTTT.

This clonotype occurred a few times. The gene calls are TRBV18 and TRBJ2-3; D uncertain. The CDR3 spans 12 residues. Trimming stripped 3 bases from V and 7 bases from J, with 8 bases between. Germline V gives CDR1 KGHSH, CDR2 LQKENI. The CDR3 coding sequence is TGTGCCAGCTCACCTGGATTGAATACGCAGTATTTT. It codes for CASSPGLNTQYF.

This clonotype was observed a few times. This chain joins TRBV7-3 and TRBJ2-3; tentatively, D is TRBD1 (5 bases). Germline V lookup: CDR1 SGHTA, CDR2 FQGTGA. The CDR3 length is 13 residues. Between the trimmed V and J ends, which lost 5 bases and 6 bases, there was a span of 12 bases. Written as DNA, the CDR3 is TGTGCCAGCAGCCTCAGGGAAGGGGATACGCAGTATTTT. It specifies CASSLREGDTQYF.

J is TRBJ2-2 and V is TRBV12-3 or TRBV12-4; D is uncertain. The length of the CDR3 is 15 residues. Trimming removed 2 bases at V and 4 bases at J, with 11 bases between. The CDR3 here is CASSLNSRSTGELFF. The CDR3 DNA is TGTGCCAGCAGTTTAAACAGCCGGAGCACCGGGGAGCTGTTTTTT.

This clonotype was counted only a few times. J is TRBJ1-5 and V is TRBV4-1; TRBD1 agrees at 10 bases. This CDR3 contains 15 residues. V shed 4 bases and J 3 bases; nucleotides not matched to a gene: 3. Germline CDR1 and CDR2: MGHRA and YSYEKL. CDR3 coding DNA: TGCGCCAGCAGCCCTCGACAGGGGGCCAATCAGCCCCAGCATTTT. Protein product: CASSPRQGANQPQHF.

The V call is TRBV7-2, the J call TRBJ2-5; D gene uncertain. Between the trimmed V and J ends, which lost 8 bases and 2 bases, there was a span of 18 bases. There are 15 residues in the CDR3. In germline, CDR1 is SGHTA, CDR2 FQGNSA. CDR3 nucleotide sequence: TGTGCCAGCCTGGACGGCCCCTATCCTCAAGAGACCCAGTACTTC. It is translated as CASLDGPYPQETQYF.

This clonotype was counted between two and nine times. This chain connects TRBV18 to TRBJ1-1; D gene ambiguous. The germline V gene encodes CDR1 KGHSH and CDR2 LQKENI. The CDR3 spans 12 residues. V shed 2 bases and J shed 6 bases, with 7 bases lying between them. CDR3 amino acids: CASSPNGAEAFF. For the CDR3, the DNA is TGTGCCAGCTCACCAAACGGCGCTGAAGCTTTCTTT.

This clonotype was detected ten times or more. V gene TRBV5-1 combines with J gene TRBJ2-5; D is perhaps TRBD1 (5 bases). The CDR3 has 15 residues. Germline CDR1 is SGHRS and CDR2 is YFSETQ. V lost 4 bases and J 0 bases, leaving 13 bases between the germline ends. The CDR3 loop reads CASSPIGVNQETQYF. The CDR3 bases are TGCGCCAGCAGCCCAATAGGGGTTAACCAAGAGACCCAGTACTTC.

This clonotype was counted only a few times. The V and J genes are TRBV5-1 and TRBJ2-7, with TRBD1 matching over 9 bases. The CDR3 is made up of 14 amino acids. The V gene end was trimmed by 7 bases and the J gene end by 0 bases; junction bases not matched to a gene: 5. From germline, CDR1 is SGHRS and CDR2 YFSETQ. The chain's CDR3 is CASRGTGSSYEQYV. CDR3 sequence (DNA): TGCGCCAGCCGCGGGACAGGGAGCTCCTACGAGCAGTACGTC.

Only a few counts were recorded for this clonotype. The J gene is TRBJ1-4, the V gene TRBV5-1, with 10 bases identical to TRBD1. The germline V gene has CDR1 SGHRS and CDR2 YFSETQ. The CDR3 covers 13 residues. V shed 4 bases and J 7 bases; nucleotides not matched to a gene: 1. The CDR3 region has the DNA TGCGCCAGCAGCGGGACAGGGGTTGAAAAACTGTTTTTT. It yields the protein CASSGTGVEKLFF.

This clonotype showed up just a few times. V usage is TRBV29-1 and J usage is TRBJ2-5, with 7 bases matching TRBD1. Losses at the gene ends were 6 bases for V and 7 bases for J; bases not matched to a gene: 11. The CDR3 covers 13 residues. Germline CDR1 SQVTM, CDR2 ANQGSEA. As DNA, the CDR3 is TGCAGCGTGGCCTTGACAGGGTTGGGGACCCAGTACTTC. It codes for CSVALTGLGTQYF.

Only a few counts were recorded for this clonotype. V usage is TRBV11-2 and J usage is TRBJ2-7; D call uncertain. CDR3 length equals 14 residues. The germline gives CDR1 SGHAT, CDR2 FQNNGV. V shed 0 bases and J shed 0 bases, with 6 bases lying between them. The CDR3 DNA follows: TGTGCCAGCAGCTTAGAACCACGCTCCTACGAGCAGTACTTC. It encodes CASSLEPRSYEQYF.

This chain uses TRBV7-2 with TRBJ1-5; a possible D gene is TRBD1 (5 bases). Germline CDR1 SGHTA, CDR2 FQGNSA. The CDR3 has 14 amino acids. Trimming took 1 base from V and 5 from J, leaving 9 bases between them. In DNA, the CDR3 is TGTGCCAGCAGCTTAGAGCCAGGGTATCAGCCCCAGCATTTT. Translation: CASSLEPGYQPQHF.

In its sample, this clonotype was seen a few times. This sequence joins TRBV6-5 and TRBJ1-4; D is unresolved. In germline, CDR1 is MNHEY, CDR2 SVGAGI. With 5 bases removed from V and 0 bases from J, the gap between germline ends came to 7 bases. There are 14 residues in the CDR3. The CDR3 protein is CASSRRATNEKLFF. The CDR3 DNA is TGTGCCAGCAGTAGGAGGGCAACTAATGAAAAACTGTTTTTT.

This clonotype has only a few counts. CDR3 loop: CASGSGGLGEQYF. The CDR3 DNA reads TGTGCCAGCGGCTCTGGGGGCCTGGGGGAGCAGTACTTC. This sequence joins TRBV6-5 and TRBJ2-7; possible D gene TRBD1, 6 bases. V was clipped by 8 bases and J by 7 bases, with 18 bases between them. Per germline, CDR1 MNHEY and CDR2 SVGAGI. The CDR3 is 13 amino acids.

This clonotype occurred many times. V and J are TRBV7-3 and TRBJ2-2, with D perhaps matching TRBD2 (5 bases). Germline CDR1 reads SGHTA; CDR2 reads FQGTGA. Trimming stripped 5 bases from V and 2 bases from J, with 9 bases between. This CDR3 spans 14 amino acids. CDR3 coding DNA: TGTGCCAGCAGCCGGACTGTTAACACCGGGGAGCTGTTTTTT. Protein product: CASSRTVNTGELFF.

This clonotype showed up just a few times. The chain combines TRBV4-1 with TRBJ1-4, with TRBD1 as a possible D gene (6 bases). Between the trimmed V and J ends, which lost 5 bases and 7 bases, there was a span of 14 bases. The CDR3 is 14 residues long. Germline lookup yields CDR1 MGHRA and CDR2 YSYEKL. The CDR3 nucleotides read TGCGCCAGCAGCTCAACACAGGGTCGTGAAAAACTGTTTTTT. This translates into CASSSTQGREKLFF.

This clonotype came up a few times. This chain joins TRBV20-1 and TRBJ2-1, with TRBD1 matching 10 bases. Germline-derived CDR1 and CDR2 are DFQATT and SNEGSKA (reference sequence). The CDR3 runs 14 residues. Germline trimming cut 0 bases from V and 6 bases from J; bases unmatched to any gene: 2. CDR3 sequence reads: CSARDDRGPNEQFF. The CDR3 DNA sequence: TGCAGTGCTAGAGATGACAGGGGGCCCAATGAGCAGTTCTTC.

This clonotype was found many times. V gene TRBV5-1 combines with J gene TRBJ2-1, with 9 positions matching TRBD1. V gave up 4 bases and J gave up 5 bases; unmatched junction bases: 7. Per germline, CDR1 SGHRS and CDR2 YFSETQ. CDR3 size: 15 residues. The CDR3 DNA reads as TGCGCCAGCAGCATACAGGGGGCAGGTAACAATGAGCAGTTCTTC. This sequence encodes CASSIQGAGNNEQFF.

This clonotype was recorded many times. The CDR3 reads CASSLRQADEQYF. The CDR3 bases are TGTGCCAGCAGTCTCCGACAGGCCGACGAGCAGTACTTC. V is TRBV2 and J is TRBJ2-7, with D tentatively TRBD1 (6 bases). Deletions cut 5 bases from V and 5 bases from J, with 13 bases between. CDR3 size: 13 residues. Germline CDR1 and CDR2: SNHLY and FYNNEI.

Ten or more counts support this clonotype. This chain connects TRBV10-3 to TRBJ2-2; a weak D match, TRBD1 (6 bases). CDR3 length: 13 amino acids. Germline V lookup: CDR1 ENHRY, CDR2 SYGVKD. V was cut by 4 bases and J by 6 bases, with 9 bases left in between. This chain's CDR3 is CAISAGVPGELFF. The CDR3, as DNA: TGTGCCATCAGTGCAGGGGTCCCCGGGGAGCTGTTTTTT.

This clonotype was seen many times. The rearrangement links TRBV7-9 to TRBJ2-1; D remains unclear. Germline assignment: CDR1 SEHNR and CDR2 FQNEAQ (reference sequence). V lost 2 bases and J 12 bases, leaving 14 bases between the germline ends. This CDR3 is built from 13 residues. The CDR3 DNA sequence: TGTGCCAGCAGCTTAATTGCGGACGGCGGGCAGTTCTTC. Translation gives CASSLIADGGQFF.

This clonotype occurred a few times. The chain has TRBV9 and TRBJ2-1; tentative D call: TRBD2 (6 bases). V lost 4 bases and J 8 bases, leaving 16 bases between the germline ends. Germline V lookup: CDR1 SGDLS, CDR2 YYNGEE. The CDR3 consists of 14 residues. DNA of the CDR3: TGTGCCAGCAGCTCGACAATTAGCGGCTATGAGCAGTTCTTC. Translation: CASSSTISGYEQFF.

This clonotype was observed at least ten times. V is TRBV6-2 or TRBV6-3 and J is TRBJ2-3; D remains ambiguous. This CDR3 comprises 13 residues. The germline CDR1 and CDR2 sequences are MNHEY and SVGEGT. The V gene lost 6 bases and the J gene lost 6 bases, with 13 bases spanning the gap. The CDR3 nucleotides are TGTGCCAGCAGGGATCCTGAGGTGGATACGCAGTATTTT. Translating gives CASRDPEVDTQYF.